This is a list of T cell receptor beta chains from one sample in a study of T cell responses to AZD1222 COVID-19 vaccine. Data came from immunoSEQ multiplex PCR; TCRdb stores just in-frame clones and leaves some out. The table has roughly 100,000 clones, roughly nine tenths seen once. Material: peripheral blood, obtained on day 0 of AZD1222 vaccination. These receptors originate from an adult in good health. CDR3s include the opening cysteine and the closing phenylalanine or tryptophan. Each record gives: V gene, clone size, D gene, J gene, CDR3 protein, CDR3 DNA. D genes are given only for firm matches. Clone size is shown for a subset of rows, as once, few, many or a class of expanded clone.

V: TRBV6-5
size: few
D: .
J: TRBJ2-7
CDR3: CAGGPQTNTYEQYF
DNA: TGTGCCGGCGGCCCACAGACTAACACCTACGAGCAGTACTTC

V: TRBV13
size: .
D: .
J: TRBJ1-1
CDR3: CASSLDSKGTEAFF
DNA: TGTGCCAGCAGCTTAGACTCAAAGGGCACTGAAGCTTTCTTT

V: TRBV6-5
size: .
D: .
J: TRBJ1-1
CDR3: CASSYSRISPEAFF
DNA: TGTGCCAGCAGTTACTCGAGGATTAGCCCTGAAGCTTTCTTT

V: TRBV6-2/TRBV6-3
size: .
D: TRBD1
J: TRBJ2-6
CDR3: CASSRTGAGANVLTF
DNA: TGTGCCAGCAGTCGTACAGGGGCTGGGGCCAACGTCCTGACTTTC

V: TRBV28
size: few
D: TRBD1
J: TRBJ1-2
CDR3: CASSQPGQGVLPYGYTF
DNA: TGTGCCAGCAGTCAACCGGGACAGGGGGTCCTGCCCTATGGCTACACCTTC

V: TRBV5-1
size: .
D: TRBD1
J: TRBJ1-4
CDR3: CASSLALGQGGEKLFF
DNA: TGCGCCAGCAGCTTGGCCCTCGGACAGGGAGGTGAAAAACTGTTTTTT

V: TRBV21-1
size: .
D: .
J: TRBJ1-2
CDR3: CASSRGQDLYGYTF
DNA: TGTGCCAGCAGCAGGGGACAGGATCTCTATGGCTACACCTTC

V: TRBV14
size: few
D: .
J: TRBJ2-7
CDR3: CASSKRPQAEQYF
DNA: TGTGCCAGCAGCAAACGACCCCAGGCCGAGCAGTACTTC

V: TRBV11-2
size: .
D: .
J: TRBJ2-2
CDR3: CASSLMHTGELFF
DNA: TGTGCCAGCAGCTTAATGCACACCGGGGAGCTGTTTTTT

V: TRBV2
size: .
D: .
J: TRBJ2-7
CDR3: CASSPSRGPRGQYF
DNA: TGTGCCAGCAGCCCCAGTAGGGGTCCGCGGGGGCAGTACTTC

V: TRBV29-1
size: once
D: TRBD1
J: TRBJ2-7
CDR3: CSVGPQGPLSEQYF
DNA: TGCAGCGTTGGACCACAGGGGCCCCTATCCGAGCAGTACTTC

V: TRBV5-1
size: .
D: .
J: TRBJ1-2
CDR3: CASSLEGLVGSYGYTF
DNA: TGCGCCAGCAGCTTGGAGGGGCTTGTTGGGAGCTATGGCTACACCTTC

V: TRBV4-3
size: .
D: .
J: TRBJ2-2
CDR3: CASSQAPGGAIGGELFF
DNA: TGCGCCAGCAGCCAAGCTCCGGGGGGCGCAATTGGCGGGGAGCTGTTTTTT

V: TRBV7-2
size: .
D: TRBD1
J: TRBJ2-3
CDR3: CASSQEDRGRADTQYF
DNA: TGTGCCAGCAGCCAGGAGGACAGGGGGCGGGCGGATACGCAGTATTTT

V: TRBV6-2/TRBV6-3
size: .
D: .
J: TRBJ2-1
CDR3: CASSYEGGSNEQFF
DNA: TGTGCCAGCAGTTACGAGGGGGGTTCCAATGAGCAGTTCTTC

V: TRBV27
size: few
D: .
J: TRBJ2-1
CDR3: CASSSSSSHNEQFF
DNA: TGTGCCAGCAGTTCCTCTAGCTCTCACAATGAGCAGTTCTTC

V: TRBV5-5
size: few
D: .
J: TRBJ1-2
CDR3: CASSLGPMINYGYTF
DNA: TGTGCCAGCAGCTTGGGACCGATGATAAACTATGGCTACACCTTC

V: TRBV5-8
size: .
D: TRBD2
J: TRBJ2-1
CDR3: CASSMGLDGSEQFF
DNA: TGTGCCAGCAGCATGGGACTAGACGGATCGGAGCAGTTCTTC

V: TRBV6-4
size: .
D: .
J: TRBJ2-7
CDR3: CASSSDGVGEQYF
DNA: TGTGCCAGCAGTTCTGACGGAGTGGGCGAGCAGTACTTC

V: TRBV28
size: .
D: .
J: TRBJ2-2
CDR3: CAVPGTPNTGELFF
DNA: TGTGCCGTTCCCGGGACACCCAACACCGGGGAGCTGTTTTTT

V: TRBV27
size: .
D: .
J: TRBJ1-2
CDR3: CASRPGTPFYGYTF
DNA: TGTGCCAGCAGGCCAGGAACACCTTTCTATGGCTACACCTTC

V: TRBV7-2
size: .
D: .
J: TRBJ2-7
CDR3: CASMPLGGYEQYF
DNA: TGTGCCAGCATGCCTTTGGGCGGCTACGAGCAGTACTTC

V: TRBV28
size: .
D: .
J: TRBJ2-7
CDR3: CASSPRPAREQYF
DNA: TGTGCCAGCAGTCCCCGGCCAGCGAGGGAGCAGTACTTC

V: TRBV2
size: .
D: .
J: TRBJ1-6
CDR3: CASSEQGAVNSPLHF
DNA: TGTGCCAGCAGTGAACAGGGAGCGGTTAATTCACCCCTCCACTTT

V: TRBV7-2
size: .
D: .
J: TRBJ2-5
CDR3: CASSLWVGETQYF
DNA: TGTGCCAGCAGCTTATGGGTGGGGGAGACCCAGTACTTC

V: TRBV6-2/TRBV6-3
size: .
D: .
J: TRBJ1-2
CDR3: CASSYHGRNYGYTF
DNA: TGTGCCAGCAGTTACCACGGCAGGAACTATGGCTACACCTTC

V: TRBV5-6
size: .
D: TRBD1
J: TRBJ1-5
CDR3: CASSFGTGGQPQHF
DNA: TGTGCCAGCAGCTTTGGGACAGGGGGTCAGCCCCAGCATTTT

V: TRBV27
size: .
D: .
J: TRBJ2-1
CDR3: CASSFPGGNEQFF
DNA: TGTGCCAGCAGTTTTCCCGGGGGCAATGAGCAGTTCTTC

V: TRBV29-1
size: .
D: .
J: TRBJ2-3
CDR3: CSVEGPPHTDTQYF
DNA: TGCAGCGTTGAAGGACCCCCACACACAGATACGCAGTATTTT

V: TRBV5-4
size: .
D: TRBD1
J: TRBJ2-2
CDR3: CASSSLRDSYTGELFF
DNA: TGTGCCAGCAGCTCGCTCCGGGACAGCTACACCGGGGAGCTGTTTTTT

V: TRBV7-2
size: .
D: .
J: TRBJ2-5
CDR3: CASSLGVKTQETQYF
DNA: TGTGCCAGCAGCTTAGGGGTAAAAACCCAAGAGACCCAGTACTTC